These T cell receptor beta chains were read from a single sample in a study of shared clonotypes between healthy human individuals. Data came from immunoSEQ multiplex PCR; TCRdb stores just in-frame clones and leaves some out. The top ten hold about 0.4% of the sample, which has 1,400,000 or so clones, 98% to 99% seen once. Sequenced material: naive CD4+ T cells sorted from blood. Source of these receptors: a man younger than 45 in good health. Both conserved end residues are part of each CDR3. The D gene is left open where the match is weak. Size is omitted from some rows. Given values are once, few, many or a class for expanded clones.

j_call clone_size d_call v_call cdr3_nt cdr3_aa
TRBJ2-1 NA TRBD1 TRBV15 TGTGCCACCAGCAGAGTTGTGGGGACAGGGGCTTACAATGAGCAGTTCTTC CATSRVVGTGAYNEQFF
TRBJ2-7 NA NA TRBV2 TGTGCCAGCCTAAATCCCGGAGGACCAGACTACGAGCAGTACTTC CASLNPGGPDYEQYF
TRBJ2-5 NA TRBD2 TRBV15 TGTGCCACCAGCCCCCGACCGGGACTAGAAGAGACCCAGTACTTC CATSPRPGLEETQYF
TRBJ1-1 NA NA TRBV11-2 TGTGCCAGCAGCTGGGGGTTTTTGGAAACTGAAGCTTTCTTT CASSWGFLETEAFF
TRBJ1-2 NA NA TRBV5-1 TGCGCCAGCAGCTTGAAGGCAGGAAACTATGGCTACACCTTC CASSLKAGNYGYTF
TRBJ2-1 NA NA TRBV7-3 TGTGCCAGCAGCTTAACGGGGGGAAGCGGTGAGCAGTTCTTC CASSLTGGSGEQFF
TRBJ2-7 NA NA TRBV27 TGTGCCAGCAGTTTTGAGCGGAAGGCCTACGAGCAGTACTTC CASSFERKAYEQYF
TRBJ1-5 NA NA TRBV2 TGTGCCAGCAGTGAATGGGACATAAGCAATCAGCCCCAGCATTTT CASSEWDISNQPQHF
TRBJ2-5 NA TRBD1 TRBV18 TGTGCCAGCTCACCTACGACAGGGACAGAGACCCAGTACTTC CASSPTTGTETQYF
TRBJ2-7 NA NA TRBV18 TGTGCCAGCTCATCGGCTAGGGCAGGCGACTCCTACGAGCAGTACTTC CASSSARAGDSYEQYF
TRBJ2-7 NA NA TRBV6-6 TGTGCCAGCAGTTACGACAGGCCGTCCTACGAGCAGTACTTC CASSYDRPSYEQYF
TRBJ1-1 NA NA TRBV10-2 TGCGCCAGCAGTGAGGGGAGGAACACTGAAGCTTTCTTT CASSEGRNTEAFF
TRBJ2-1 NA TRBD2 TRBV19 TGTGCCAGTATCACTAGGGAGGGGTTAGCCTACAATGAGCAGTTCTTC CASITREGLAYNEQFF
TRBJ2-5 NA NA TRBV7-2 TGTGCCAGCAGCTGGGACTCCCAAGAGACCCAGTACTTC CASSWDSQETQYF
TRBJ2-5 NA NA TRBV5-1 TGCGCCAGCAGCCCCGGGTCAGGACTCAGTGGGCAGACCCAGTACTTC CASSPGSGLSGQTQYF
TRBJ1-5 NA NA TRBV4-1 TGCGCCAGCAGCCAAGTCACACGGGAAAATCAGCCCCAGCATTTT CASSQVTRENQPQHF
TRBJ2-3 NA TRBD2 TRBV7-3 TGTGCCAGCAGCCCGACTCTAGCGGGAGGCACAGATACGCAGTATTTT CASSPTLAGGTDTQYF
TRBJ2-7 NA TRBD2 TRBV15 TGTGCCACCAGCAGAGAAGGTAGCGGGAGACACGAGCAGTACTTC CATSREGSGRHEQYF
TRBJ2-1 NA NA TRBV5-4 TGTGCGTGGGGGAACTCCTACAATGAGCAGTTCTTC CAWGNSYNEQFF
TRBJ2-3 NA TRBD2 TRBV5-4 TGTGCCAGCAGCTTGTTTATCCTAGCGGGACCAAGCACAGATACGCAGTATTTT CASSLFILAGPSTDTQYF
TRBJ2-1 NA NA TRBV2 TGTGCCAGCAGTGAATTGCGGATCTCCTACAATGAGCAGTTCTTC CASSELRISYNEQFF
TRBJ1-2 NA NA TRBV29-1 TGCAGCGTTCAGATGGGCAGGGGTTCGCCTAACTATGGCTACACCTTC CSVQMGRGSPNYGYTF
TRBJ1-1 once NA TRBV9 TGTGCCAGCAGCGCCGGGACGGTCGTGAACACTGAAGCTTTCTTT CASSAGTVVNTEAFF
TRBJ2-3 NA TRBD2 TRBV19 TGTGCCAGTACCGCCGCGACTAGCGGGAGAACGGTCGATACGCAGTATTTT CASTAATSGRTVDTQYF
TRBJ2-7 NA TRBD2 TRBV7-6 TGTGCCAGCAGCCCGACTAGCGGGAGTCCCTACGAGCAGTACTTC CASSPTSGSPYEQYF
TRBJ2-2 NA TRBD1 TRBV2 TGTGCCAGCAGTGGACAGGGGTGGACCGGGGAGCTGTTTTTT CASSGQGWTGELFF
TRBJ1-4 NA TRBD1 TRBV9 TGTGCCAGCAGCCCGGGGACAGGTTGGGATGAAAAACTGTTTTTT CASSPGTGWDEKLFF
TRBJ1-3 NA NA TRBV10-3 TGTGCCATCAGTGCCCCAGGGACTGGAAACACCATATATTTT CAISAPGTGNTIYF
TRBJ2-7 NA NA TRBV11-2 TGTGCCAGCAGTAAACTCAGGGGCCGCCTTGGAGGGGGATACGAGCAGTACTTC CASSKLRGRLGGGYEQYF
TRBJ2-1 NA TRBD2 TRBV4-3 TGCGCCAGCAGCCAGAGCGGGGGTTGGTCCTACAATGAGCAGTTCTTC CASSQSGGWSYNEQFF
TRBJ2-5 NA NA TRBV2 TGTGCCAGCAGTGAAGCGGTTGGAAGGGGTCAAGAGACCCAGTACTTC CASSEAVGRGQETQYF
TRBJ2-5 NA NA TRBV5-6 TGTGCCAGCAGCTTGGGGGGTCCCCTTCTTCAAGAGACCCAGTACTTC CASSLGGPLLQETQYF
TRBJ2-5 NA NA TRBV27 TGTGCCAGCAAGTCCCAGAGGAGCTATGAGACCCAGTACTTC CASKSQRSYETQYF
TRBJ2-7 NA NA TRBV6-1 TGTGCCAGCAACGAAGACAGGTCCTCCTACGAGCAGTACTTC CASNEDRSSYEQYF
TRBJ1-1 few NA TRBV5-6 TGTGCCAGCAGCTTGAACACTGAAGCTTTCTTT CASSLNTEAFF
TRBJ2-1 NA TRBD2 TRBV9 TGTGCCAGCAGCGTATCTAGCGGGAGTACCTACAATGAGCAGTTCTTC CASSVSSGSTYNEQFF
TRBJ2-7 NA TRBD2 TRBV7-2 TGTGCCAGCAGCTTTGGAAGGAGACTAGCAGGAACCGAGCAGTACTTC CASSFGRRLAGTEQYF
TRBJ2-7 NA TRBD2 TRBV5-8 TGTGCCAGCAGCTTAAGAGGACTAGGGACCTACGAGCAGTACTTC CASSLRGLGTYEQYF
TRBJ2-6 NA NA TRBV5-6 TGTGCCAGCAGCTTGTATGGTGACGGGGCCAACGTCCTGACTTTC CASSLYGDGANVLTF
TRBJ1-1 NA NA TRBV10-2 TGCGCCAGCAGTGAGGTGGGACAAAGGCCCGTAAGCTTT CASSEVGQRPVSF
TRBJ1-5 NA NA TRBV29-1 TGCAGCGTTGTCCAGGGGCCTAATCAGCCCCAGCATTTT CSVVQGPNQPQHF
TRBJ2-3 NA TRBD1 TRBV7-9 TGTGCCGGCAGCGTAAGGACAGGGGTGGATACGCAGTATTTT CAGSVRTGVDTQYF
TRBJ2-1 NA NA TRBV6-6 TGTGCCAGCAGGGACCCCGTTACTCTGGATGAGCAGTTCTTC CASRDPVTLDEQFF
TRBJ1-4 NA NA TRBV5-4 TGTGCCAGCAGCTTCGCGGGGGGCGCAGGTGAAAAACTGTTTTTT CASSFAGGAGEKLFF
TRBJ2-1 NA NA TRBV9 TGTGCCAGCAGCGTAGGGGGGACGCAGATGTATGAGCAGTTCTTC CASSVGGTQMYEQFF
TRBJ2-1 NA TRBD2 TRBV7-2 TGTGCCAGCAGCTACCGGACTAGCGGGAGCTATGAGCAGTTCTTC CASSYRTSGSYEQFF
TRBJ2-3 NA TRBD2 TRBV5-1 TGCGCCAGCAGCTTGGAAGGCGGGAGGGGCACAGATACGCAGTATTTT CASSLEGGRGTDTQYF
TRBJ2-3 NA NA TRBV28 TGTGCCAGCCATTCGGTCGGGCACGGGAGCGGGACAGATACGCAGTATTTT CASHSVGHGSGTDTQYF
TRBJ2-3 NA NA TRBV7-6 TGTGCCAGCAGCTCCGACTTCGTTCGCACAGATACGCAGTATTTT CASSSDFVRTDTQYF
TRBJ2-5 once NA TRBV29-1 TGCAGCGTTAGAGAAGGGGCTGGGGGCGGAGAGACCCAGTACTTC CSVREGAGGGETQYF
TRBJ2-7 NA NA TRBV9 TGTGCCAGCAGCGTAGACTCGGGGCCCTACGAGCAGTACTTC CASSVDSGPYEQYF
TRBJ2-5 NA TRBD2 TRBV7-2 TGTGCCAGCAGCTTAGCGTCTAGCGGGAGGCTCGAGACCCAGTACTTC CASSLASSGRLETQYF